This is a list of T cell receptor beta chains from one sample in a study of cytomegalovirus exposure and HLA in healthy donors. This table comes from immunoSEQ multiplex PCR, and its TCRdb copy is limited to in-frame clones, with some not included. Here the sample spans 150,000 to 200,000 clones, roughly 85% being singletons. The sequenced sample consisted of PBMCs. These receptors originate from a man in his fifties in good health and CMV-seropositive. Each CDR3 is given with its conserved first and last residue. A D gene is named only where the DNA matches it firmly. Where a row states a size, it is once, few, many or the class of an expanded clone; other rows omit it.

v_gene: TRBV6-5; j_gene: TRBJ1-2; d_gene: .; abundance: .; CDR3aa: CASRNPGSGPRGYTF; CDR3nt: TGTGCCAGCAGAAACCCCGGGAGCGGACCACGGGGCTACACCTTC
v_gene: TRBV9; j_gene: TRBJ2-1; d_gene: TRBD2; abundance: .; CDR3aa: CASSVGLAGGLGEQFF; CDR3nt: TGTGCCAGCAGCGTAGGACTAGCGGGGGGGCTTGGTGAGCAGTTCTTC
v_gene: TRBV7-2; j_gene: TRBJ2-5; d_gene: TRBD2; abundance: .; CDR3aa: CASSFASGGYETQYF; CDR3nt: TGTGCCAGCAGCTTTGCTAGCGGGGGGTATGAGACCCAGTACTTC
v_gene: TRBV9; j_gene: TRBJ2-7; d_gene: .; abundance: .; CDR3aa: CASSVAAASEQYF; CDR3nt: TGTGCCAGCAGCGTTGCTGCGGCGAGCGAGCAGTACTTC
v_gene: TRBV29-1; j_gene: TRBJ2-3; d_gene: TRBD2; abundance: .; CDR3aa: CSAAGGGGAADTQYF; CDR3nt: TGCAGCGCCGCTGGAGGCGGGGGGGCCGCAGATACGCAGTATTTT
v_gene: TRBV4-2; j_gene: TRBJ2-2; d_gene: .; abundance: .; CDR3aa: CASSQDAGELFF; CDR3nt: TGTGCCAGCAGCCAAGATGCGGGGGAGCTGTTTTTT
v_gene: TRBV11-2; j_gene: TRBJ1-5; d_gene: .; abundance: .; CDR3aa: CASSPKGLTNQPQHF; CDR3nt: TGTGCCAGCAGCCCTAAGGGACTGACCAATCAGCCCCAGCATTTT
v_gene: TRBV11-3; j_gene: TRBJ1-4; d_gene: .; abundance: .; CDR3aa: CASSQSREKLFF; CDR3nt: TGTGCCAGCAGCCAGTCGAGGGAAAAACTGTTTTTT
v_gene: TRBV5-1; j_gene: TRBJ2-1; d_gene: .; abundance: .; CDR3aa: CASSVNSGAQGDEQFF; CDR3nt: TGCGCCAGCAGCGTCAATAGCGGAGCCCAAGGGGATGAGCAGTTCTTC
v_gene: TRBV4-1; j_gene: TRBJ2-3; d_gene: TRBD2; abundance: .; CDR3aa: CASSPPAGGITDTQYF; CDR3nt: TGCGCCAGCAGCCCACCAGCGGGGGGGATCACAGATACGCAGTATTTT
v_gene: TRBV13; j_gene: TRBJ2-5; d_gene: .; abundance: once; CDR3aa: CASSFRGNQETQYF; CDR3nt: TGTGCCAGCAGCTTTAGGGGGAACCAAGAGACCCAGTACTTC
v_gene: TRBV27; j_gene: TRBJ1-5; d_gene: .; abundance: .; CDR3aa: CASSKQGSQQPQHF; CDR3nt: TGTGCCAGCAGTAAGCAGGGGTCTCAACAGCCCCAGCATTTT
v_gene: TRBV19; j_gene: TRBJ2-3; d_gene: TRBD1; abundance: .; CDR3aa: CASSPRDRGSTDTQYF; CDR3nt: TGTGCCAGTAGTCCCCGGGACAGGGGATCCACAGATACGCAGTATTTT
v_gene: TRBV2; j_gene: TRBJ1-2; d_gene: TRBD1; abundance: once; CDR3aa: CASHAGGGYTF; CDR3nt: TGTGCCAGCCACGCAGGGGGAGGCTACACCTTC
v_gene: TRBV15; j_gene: TRBJ2-1; d_gene: .; abundance: .; CDR3aa: CATSRVRGRYNEQFF; CDR3nt: TGTGCCACCAGCAGAGTGCGGGGACGTTACAATGAGCAGTTCTTC
v_gene: TRBV2; j_gene: TRBJ1-2; d_gene: .; abundance: .; CDR3aa: CASSVSRGGYGYTF; CDR3nt: TGTGCCAGCAGTGTTAGCAGGGGAGGGTATGGCTACACCTTC
v_gene: TRBV11-3; j_gene: TRBJ2-7; d_gene: TRBD1; abundance: .; CDR3aa: CASSLAGPGQGTYEQYF; CDR3nt: TGTGCCAGCAGCTTAGCAGGGCCGGGACAGGGGACCTACGAGCAGTACTTC